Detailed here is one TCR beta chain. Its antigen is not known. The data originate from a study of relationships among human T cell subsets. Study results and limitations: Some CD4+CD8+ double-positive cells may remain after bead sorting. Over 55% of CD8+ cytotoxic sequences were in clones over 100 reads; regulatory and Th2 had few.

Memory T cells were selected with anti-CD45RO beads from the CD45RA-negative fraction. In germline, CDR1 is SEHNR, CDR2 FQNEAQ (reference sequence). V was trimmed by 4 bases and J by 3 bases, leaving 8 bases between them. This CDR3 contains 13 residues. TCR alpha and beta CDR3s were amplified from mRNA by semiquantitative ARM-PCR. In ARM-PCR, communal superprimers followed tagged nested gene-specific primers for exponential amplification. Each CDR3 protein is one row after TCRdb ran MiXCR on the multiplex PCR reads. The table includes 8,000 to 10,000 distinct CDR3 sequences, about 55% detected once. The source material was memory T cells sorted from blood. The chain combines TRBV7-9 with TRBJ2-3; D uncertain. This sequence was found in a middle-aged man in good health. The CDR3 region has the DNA TGTGCCAGCAGCTCCGGACCTACAGATACGCAGTATTTT. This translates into CASSSGPTDTQYF. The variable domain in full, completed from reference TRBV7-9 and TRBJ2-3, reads DTGVSQNPRHKITKRGQNVTFRCDPISEHNRLYWYRQTLGQGPEFLTYFQNEAQLEKSRLLSDRFSAERPKGSFSTLEIQRTEQGDSAMYLCASSSGPTDTQYFGPGTRLTVL.